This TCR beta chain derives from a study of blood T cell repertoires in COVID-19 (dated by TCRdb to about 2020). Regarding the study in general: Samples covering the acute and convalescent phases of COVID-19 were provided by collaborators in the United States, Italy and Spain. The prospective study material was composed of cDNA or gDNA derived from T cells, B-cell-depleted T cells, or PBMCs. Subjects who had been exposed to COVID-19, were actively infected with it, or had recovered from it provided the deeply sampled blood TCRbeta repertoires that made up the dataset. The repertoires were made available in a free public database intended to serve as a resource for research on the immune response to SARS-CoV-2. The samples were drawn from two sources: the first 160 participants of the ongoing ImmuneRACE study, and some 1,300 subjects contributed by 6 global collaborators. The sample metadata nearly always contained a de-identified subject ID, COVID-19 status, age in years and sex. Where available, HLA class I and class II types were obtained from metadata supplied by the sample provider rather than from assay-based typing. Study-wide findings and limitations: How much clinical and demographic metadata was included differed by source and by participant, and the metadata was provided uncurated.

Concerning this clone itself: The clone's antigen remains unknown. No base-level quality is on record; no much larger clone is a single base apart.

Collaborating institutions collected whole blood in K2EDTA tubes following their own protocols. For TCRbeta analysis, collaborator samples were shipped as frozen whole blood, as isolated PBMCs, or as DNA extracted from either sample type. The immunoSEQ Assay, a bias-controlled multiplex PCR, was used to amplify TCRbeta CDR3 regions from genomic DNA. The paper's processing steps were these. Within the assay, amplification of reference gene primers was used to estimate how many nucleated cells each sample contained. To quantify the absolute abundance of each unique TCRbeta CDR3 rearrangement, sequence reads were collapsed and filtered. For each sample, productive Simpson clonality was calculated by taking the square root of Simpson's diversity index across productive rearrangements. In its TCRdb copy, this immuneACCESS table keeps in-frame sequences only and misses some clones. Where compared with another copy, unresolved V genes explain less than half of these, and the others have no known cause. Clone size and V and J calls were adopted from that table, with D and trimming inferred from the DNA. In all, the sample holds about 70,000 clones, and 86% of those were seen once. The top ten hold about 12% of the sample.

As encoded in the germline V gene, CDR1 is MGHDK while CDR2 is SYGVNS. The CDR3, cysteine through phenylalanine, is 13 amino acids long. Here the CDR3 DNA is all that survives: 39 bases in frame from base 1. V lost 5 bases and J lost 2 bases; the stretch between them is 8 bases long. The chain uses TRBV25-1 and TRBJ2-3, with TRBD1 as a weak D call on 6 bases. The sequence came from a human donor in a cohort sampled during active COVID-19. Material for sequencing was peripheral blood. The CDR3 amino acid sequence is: CASSRTATDTQYF. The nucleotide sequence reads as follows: TGTGCCAGCAGTAGGACAGCCACAGATACGCAGTATTTT.